One sample yielded the 17 T cell receptor beta chains listed below, sequenced in a study of T cell clonality in common variable immunodeficiency. Study results and limitations: In common variable immunodeficiency, TCR beta chains reportedly carried fewer deletions and N-nucleotide insertions.

Their target antigens are unknown. TCRdb's table, derived via immunoSEQ multiplex PCR, lists solely in-frame clones and lacks some. Observed in the sample are thousands of clones, none of them singletons. Sequenced sample: peripheral blood mononuclear cells. These receptors originate from a human donor with common variable immunodeficiency.

This clone has only a few counts. The read terminates 3 residues before the CDR3 end, so the remaining end is supplied by the germline J gene. V usage is TRBV19 and J usage is TRBJ1-1; maybe TRBD1 (5 bases). Germline-derived CDR1 and CDR2 are LNHDA and SQIVND (reference sequence). The V end lost 4 bases, the J end lost 3 bases, and 15 bases lay between the germline ends. The CDR3 covers 15 residues. CDR3 sequence reads: CASSKALRGDTEAFF. CDR3 bases read: TGTGCCAGTAGTAAGGCCTTGCGGGGGGACACTGAA.

This clone showed up just a few times. Partial CDR3 DNA: TGTGCCAGCTCACCAGTCTACCAAGAGACC. Translated, it gives CASSPVYQET. The CDR3 in full is CASSPVYQETQYF. This chain links TRBV18 with TRBJ2-5; D unresolved. The read ends 3 residues shy of where the CDR3 ends; the end is completed using the germline J gene. The V gene lost 2 bases and the J gene lost 0 bases, with 4 bases spanning the gap. There are 13 residues in the CDR3. The V gene's germline CDR1 is KGHSH and CDR2 LQKENI.

As for this clone: The missing CDR3 end, 3 residues past where the read stops, is filled in from the germline J gene. The chain uses TRBV6-1 and TRBJ2-3; D is undetermined. This CDR3 spans 14 amino acids. Germline V gene lookup returns CDR1 MNHNS and CDR2 SASEGT. V dropped 1 base and J dropped 2 bases, with 7 bases sitting between them. CDR3 DNA, as far as it was read: TGTGCCAGCAGTGAAGTACAAACCACAGATACG. This codes for CASSEVQTTDT. The complete CDR3 reads CASSEVQTTDTQYF.

This clone appeared a few times. The observed sequence ends 3 residues before the CDR3 terminus, with the missing tail filled in from the germline J gene. This chain uses TRBV7-6 with TRBJ2-3, with 12 positions matching TRBD2. The CDR3 runs 17 residues. Looked up from germline, CDR1 is SGHVS and CDR2 is FNYEAQ. The V and J ends lost 5 bases and 4 bases, in that order; junction bases with no gene match: 10. The CDR3 bases that were read are TGTGCCAGCAGCCCTACGACTAGCGGGAGATTCTCAGATACG. Encoded protein: CASSPTTSGRFSDT. In full, the CDR3 reads CASSPTTSGRFSDTQYF.

In its sample, this clone was seen a few times. The CDR3 goes on 3 residues after the read ends, and that part is filled in from the germline J gene. This sequence joins TRBV7-6 and TRBJ1-2; tentatively, D is TRBD1 (5 bases). Trimming took off 0 bases at V and 0 bases at J, with 14 bases between the two ends. The CDR3 totals 17 residues. Germline V CDR1 and CDR2: SGHVS, FNYEAQ. CDR3 bases read: TGTGCCAGCAGCTTAGCGGCAAAGACAGCAGCTAACTATGGC. Its protein product is CASSLAAKTAANYG. In full, the CDR3 is CASSLAAKTAANYGYTF.

A word on this clone: The DNA ends 3 residues before the CDR3 does, and the rest of the CDR3 is filled in from the germline J gene. The chain carries TRBV19 and TRBJ1-3; D is undetermined. Germline assignment: CDR1 LNHDA and CDR2 SQIVND (reference sequence). The CDR3 has 14 amino acids. V dropped 3 bases and J dropped 0 bases, with 6 bases sitting between them. This CDR3 reads CASSIPGSGNTIYF. CDR3 DNA, as far as it was read: TGTGCCAGTAGTATTCCGGGCTCTGGAAACACC. Based on the CDR3 plus reference TRBV19 and TRBJ1-3, the full variable domain is DGGITQSPKYLFRKEGQNVTLSCEQNLNHDAMYWYRQDPGQGLRLIYYSQIVNDFQKGDIAEGYSVSREKKESFPLTVTSAQKNPTAFYLCASSIPGSGNTIYFGEGSWLTVV.

This clone turned up a few times. Read coverage stops 3 residues before the CDR3 terminus; the germline J gene supplies the remainder. The J gene is TRBJ2-3, the V gene TRBV7-9; D call uncertain. The V end lost 2 bases, the J end lost 0 bases, and 6 bases lay between the germline ends. Germline lookup yields CDR1 SEHNR and CDR2 FQNEAQ (reference sequence). The CDR3 covers 14 residues. Partial CDR3 DNA: TGTGCCAGCAGCTTATCACACAGCACAGATACG. Its translation is CASSLSHSTDT. The CDR3 in its entirety is CASSLSHSTDTQYF.

The table lists this clone with a few counts. The DNA ends 3 residues before the CDR3 does, and the rest of the CDR3 is filled in from the germline J gene. The rearrangement uses TRBV6-2 or TRBV6-3 and TRBJ1-1; 7 bases are shared with TRBD1. The CDR3 is 13 amino acids. Germline V gene data show CDR1 as MNHEY and CDR2 as SVGEGT. The part of the CDR3 DNA that was read is TGTGCCAGCAGTTACCAACCAGGGGGTGCA. It is translated as CASSYQPGGA. The CDR3 in full is CASSYQPGGAAFF.

For this clone: The read finishes 3 residues shy of the CDR3 end, and the germline J gene is used to complete it. This chain connects TRBV6-2 or TRBV6-3 to TRBJ2-2, with a possible D match to TRBD2 (6 bases). The CDR3 contains 14 residues. V lost 2 bases and J 3 bases, leaving 7 bases between the germline ends. CDR1 and CDR2 from the germline V gene are MNHEY and SVGEGT. Partial CDR3 DNA: TGTGCCAGCAGTTACGGGACTCACACCGGGGAG. This gives the protein CASSYGTHTGE. The full CDR3 protein is CASSYGTHTGELFF.

CDR3 bases read: TGTGCCAGTAGTCCAGGGGGATTTACCGAG. Residues: CASSPGGFTE. The full CDR3 sequence reads CASSPGGFTEQYF. The chain is built from TRBV19 and TRBJ2-7; 7 nucleotides agree with TRBD1. From the germline J gene comes the end of the CDR3, since the read stops 3 residues before it. Germline CDR1 is LNHDA and CDR2 is SQIVND (reference sequence). V was clipped by 5 bases and J by 6 bases; unmatched bases: 7. This CDR3 is built from 13 residues.

Notes on this clone: The read ends 3 residues before the CDR3 terminus; that terminus is restored from the germline J gene. V and J are TRBV7-2 and TRBJ1-4; D might be TRBD1 (5 bases). The CDR3 is 15 amino acids. Trimming shortened V by 5 bases and J by 0 bases, and 10 bases separated the two germline ends. CDR1 SGHTA and CDR2 FQGNSA come from the germline V gene. The CDR3 DNA, read in part, is TGTGCCAGCAGCCCGGGACTCCCAACTAATGAAAAA. Amino acids: CASSPGLPTNEK. The CDR3 in full is CASSPGLPTNEKLFF.

This clone was counted a few times. The read is 3 residues too short to cover the CDR3 end, so that end is filled in from the germline J gene. The chain employs TRBV19 and TRBJ2-1; no definite D call. The CDR3 is 15 amino acids. V lost 6 bases, J lost 4 bases, and 16 bases lay in between. The germline CDR1 and CDR2 sequences are LNHDA and SQIVND (reference sequence). Incomplete CDR3 DNA: TGTGCCAGTAGCCCTGTTTTGAGCCTATACAATGAG. It translates to CASSPVLSLYNE. In full, the CDR3 is CASSPVLSLYNEQFF.

A word on this clone: Coverage ceases 3 residues before the CDR3 finishes, and the germline J gene fills in the end. The V gene is TRBV19, the J gene TRBJ2-5; D is possibly TRBD1 (5 bases). V lost 5 bases, J lost 5 bases, and 21 bases lay in between. The CDR3 spans 16 residues. CDR1 is LNHDA, CDR2 SQIVND, per germline (reference sequence). The DNA read from the CDR3 is TGTGCCAGTAGTTTAAGACAGTATTCTCTTGAGGAGACC. This gives the protein CASSLRQYSLEET. The whole CDR3 is CASSLRQYSLEETQYF.

This clone was seen more than once but under ten times. The read halts 3 residues ahead of the CDR3 end, with the missing end drawn from the germline J gene. This chain links TRBV29-1 with TRBJ2-5, with D perhaps being TRBD1 or TRBD2 (6 bases each). The CDR3 has 12 residues. V was pared by 7 bases and J by 5 bases, with 14 bases between. Germline loops: CDR1 SQVTM, CDR2 ANQGSEA. This CDR3 reads CSAEGDRETQYF. Incomplete CDR3 DNA: TGCAGCGCGGAGGGGGATCGGGAGACC.

This clone was observed a handful of times. The CDR3 extends 3 residues past the end of the read, so its final part is completed from the germline J gene. V usage is TRBV5-6 and J usage is TRBJ1-2; TRBD1 is a possible D gene (5 bases). V lost 4 bases to trimming and J lost 5 bases, with 18 bases between them. CDR1 and CDR2 (germline): SGHDT, YYEEEE. CDR3 length: 15 amino acids. The sequenced part of the CDR3 DNA is TGTGCCAGCAGCGTCCAAGGGGCAGGCCGGTATGGC. Translation gives CASSVQGAGRYG. The entire CDR3 protein reads CASSVQGAGRYGYTF.

This clone turned up a few times. The read falls 3 residues short of the CDR3 end, and the missing part is taken from the germline J gene. The rearrangement uses TRBV18 and TRBJ2-5, with D possibly TRBD1 on 6 matching bases. Trimming took 3 bases from V and 3 from J, leaving 11 bases between them. This CDR3 has 14 residues. In germline, CDR1 is KGHSH, CDR2 LQKENI. The CDR3 reads CASSPSGVKETQYF. The DNA read from the CDR3 is TGTGCCAGCTCACCGTCAGGGGTGAAAGAGACC.

A remark on this clone: The read comes to an end 3 residues before the CDR3 does, leaving the germline J gene to fill in the end. The chain combines TRBV7-9 with TRBJ2-5; 8 bases agree with TRBD2. Looked up from germline, CDR1 is SEHNR and CDR2 is FQNEAQ (reference sequence). The CDR3 has 13 residues. V lost 5 bases to trimming and J lost 7 bases; unmatched junction nucleotides: 6. CDR3 DNA, as far as it was read: TGTGCCAGCAGCGGTAGCGGGGAGGGGACC. Translating gives CASSGSGEGT. The full CDR3 is CASSGSGEGTQYF.